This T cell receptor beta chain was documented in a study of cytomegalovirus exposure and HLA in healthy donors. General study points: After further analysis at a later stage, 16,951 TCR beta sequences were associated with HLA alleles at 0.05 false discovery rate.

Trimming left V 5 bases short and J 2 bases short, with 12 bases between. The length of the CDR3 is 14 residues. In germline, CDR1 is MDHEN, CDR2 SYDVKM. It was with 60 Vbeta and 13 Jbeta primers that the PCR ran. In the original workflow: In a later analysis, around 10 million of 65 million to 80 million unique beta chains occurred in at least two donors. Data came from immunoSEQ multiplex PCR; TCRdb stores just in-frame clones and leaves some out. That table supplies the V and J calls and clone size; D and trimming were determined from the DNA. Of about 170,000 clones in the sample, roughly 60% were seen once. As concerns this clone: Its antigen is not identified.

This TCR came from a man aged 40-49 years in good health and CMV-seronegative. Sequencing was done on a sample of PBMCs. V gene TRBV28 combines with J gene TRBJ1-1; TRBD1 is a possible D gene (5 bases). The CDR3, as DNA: TGTGCCAGCAGTGGAGGGACGGCAAACACTGAAGCTTTCTTT. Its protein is CASSGGTANTEAFF.